This entry lists 24 T cell receptor beta chains sequenced from one sample in a study of blood T cells in healthy people across ages. The authors ran a second PCR of about 6 to 11 cycles using a sample-barcoded 5' primer and a J-beta primer mix. TCRdb ran MiXCR on the 5' RACE reads and lists one entry per CDR3 protein. The sample has approximately 780,000 distinct CDR3 sequences; around 25% are singletons. This sample also belongs to another study, concerning T cells of mothers and their children.

The sample comprised blood. These receptors all come from a boy between 10 and 17 years old in good health.

This clonotype was detected a few times. This chain joins TRBV11-2 and TRBJ1-1; no firm D call. The CDR3 extends over 15 amino acids. Trimming cost V 2 bases and J 1 base, with 11 bases left between them. Germline CDR1 reads SGHAT; CDR2 reads FQNNGV. CDR3 sequence: CASSLRETANTEAFF. The CDR3 DNA reads TGTGCCAGCAGCTTAAGGGAGACGGCGAACACTGAAGCTTTCTTT.

This clonotype occurred once. V gene TRBV5-6 combines with J gene TRBJ2-5, with D perhaps TRBD2 (5 bases). Germline CDR1 and CDR2: SGHDT and YYEEEE. Trimming pared 4 bases from V and 4 bases from J, leaving 11 bases between. This CDR3 contains 13 residues. The CDR3: CASSAPGVETQYF. CDR3 nucleotides: TGTGCCAGCAGCGCCCCCGGGGTAGAGACCCAGTACTTC.

CDR3 DNA sequence: TGTGCCACCAGTGACCCTCGACAGGTCTACAATGAGCAGTTCTTC. Protein: CATSDPRQVYNEQFF. This chain connects TRBV24-1 to TRBJ2-1, with D maybe TRBD1 (6 bases). V was shortened by 4 bases and J by 3 bases, with 12 bases between the two germline ends. CDR1 and CDR2 (germline): KGHDR, SFDVKD. The CDR3 is made up of 15 amino acids.

The V call is TRBV7-9, the J call TRBJ1-1, with TRBD1 as a possible D gene (6 bases). V was cut by 1 base and J by 4 bases, with 13 bases left in between. From germline, CDR1 is SEHNR and CDR2 FQNEAQ (reference sequence). The CDR3 has 15 amino acids. CDR3 sequence (DNA): TGTGCCAGCAGCTTAGAGGGGGGTTCGGGCACTGAAGCTTTCTTT. Translating it yields CASSLEGGSGTEAFF. The complete variable domain, with remaining parts taken from reference TRBV7-9 and TRBJ1-1, reads DTGVSQNPRHKITKRGQNVTFRCDPISEHNRLYWYRQTLGQGPEFLTYFQNEAQLEKSRLLSDRFSAERPKGSFSTLEIQRTEQGDSAMYLCASSLEGGSGTEAFFGQGTRLTVV.

V is TRBV28 and J is TRBJ2-1; 8 nucleotides line up with TRBD2. The CDR3 has 14 residues. Trimming took 6 bases from V and 7 from J; bases not matched to a gene: 8. The germline V gene has CDR1 MDHEN and CDR2 SYDVKM. This CDR3 is CASSTLGGANEQFF. The CDR3 region has the DNA TGTGCCAGCAGCACCCTCGGGGGGGCGAATGAGCAGTTCTTC.

This clonotype was seen a few times. The chain links TRBV5-1 to TRBJ2-5, with 11 bases lining up with TRBD2. CDR1 and CDR2 from the germline V gene are SGHRS and YFSETQ. The CDR3 spans 18 residues. J lost 0 bases, V lost 0 bases, and 7 bases had no gene match. CDR3 residues: CASSLGLTSGGYQETQYF. The CDR3, as DNA: TGCGCCAGCAGCTTGGGATTAACTAGCGGGGGCTACCAAGAGACCCAGTACTTC.

J is TRBJ1-2 and V is TRBV7-9; a weak D match, TRBD1 (5 bases). Germline values: CDR1 SEHNR, CDR2 FQNEAQ (reference sequence). V lost 4 bases and J lost 0, with 6 bases in between. This CDR3 comprises 13 residues. The CDR3 DNA is TGTGCCAGCAGCTCGGACACTAACTATGGCTACACCTTC. This encodes CASSSDTNYGYTF.

The chain uses TRBV3-1 and TRBJ2-5; 7 nucleotides line up with TRBD2. The germline gives CDR1 LGHDT, CDR2 YNNKEL (reference sequence). This CDR3 is built from 16 residues. Trimming at V came to 1 base and at J to 5 bases, leaving 10 bases not matched to a gene. CDR3: CASSQAGAGRDETQYF. Written as DNA, the CDR3 is TGTGCCAGCAGCCAAGCCGGGGCAGGGAGGGACGAGACCCAGTACTTC.

This clonotype was seen a handful of times. One junction end disagrees with the germline gene, perhaps due to a read error. The V and J genes are TRBV5-1 and TRBJ2-2, with TRBD2 as a possible D gene (5 bases). CDR1 SGHRS and CDR2 YFSETQ come from the germline V gene. The CDR3 is 16 residues long. For the CDR3, the DNA is TGCGCCAGCAGCTTACCCGAGTTTGAGCGACCCGGGGAGCTGGTTTTT. Its protein product is CASSLPEFERPGELVF. The full variable domain, its missing parts supplied by reference TRBV5-1 and TRBJ2-2, is KAGVTQTPRYLIKTRGQQVTLSCSPISGHRSVSWYQQTPGQGLQFLFEYFSETQRNKGNFPGRFSGRQFSNSRSEMNVSTLELGDSALYLCASSLPEFERPGELVFGEGSRLTVL.

V and J are TRBV15 and TRBJ2-5, with TRBD1 identical over 7 bases. Gene TRBJ2-7 matches the end of the DNA better, so the J call may be wrong. Germline CDR1 is LNHNV and CDR2 is YYDKDF (reference sequence). The CDR3 covers 14 residues. CDR3 DNA sequence: TGTGCCACCTCCCTACGACAGGGTTCCTACGAGCAGTACTTC. Its protein is CATSLRQGSYEQYF.

This clonotype has just a few counts. An end of the junction does not agree with germline; a read error may underlie this. The CDR3 coding sequence is TGCGCCAGCAGCGGCCCACCAAGAAACAATGAGCAGTTCTTC. Its protein is CASSGPPRNNEQFF. The chain is built from TRBV12-3 or TRBV12-4 and TRBJ2-1; the D gene is possibly TRBD2 (5 bases). This CDR3 region has 14 residues.

Comment on this clonotype: An end of the junction does not agree with germline; a read error may underlie this. The chain is built from TRBV14 and TRBJ2-5, with a tentative D call TRBD2 (5 bases). CDR1 and CDR2 (germline): SGHDN, FVKESK. CDR3 length: 12 residues. The DNA for the CDR3 is TGTGCCGGCAGCCAAGAGCGGAAGACCCAGTACTTC. Amino acids: CAGSQERKTQYF.

This chain connects TRBV12-3 or TRBV12-4 to TRBJ2-2; 9 nucleotides match TRBD2. This CDR3 has 14 residues. V shed 8 bases, J shed 4 bases, and the junction held 5 bases outside the gene matches. The CDR3 coding sequence is TGTGCCAGCTGTAGCGGGGGACTCACCGGGGAGCTGTTTTTT. Translated, it gives CASCSGGLTGELFF.

This clonotype was observed a handful of times. This chain connects TRBV6-2 or TRBV6-3 to TRBJ2-1; TRBD1 aligns across 10 bases. The CDR3 totals 14 residues. Trimming cost V 6 bases and J 2 bases; bases outside gene matches: 1. The V gene's germline CDR1 is MNHEY and CDR2 SVGEGT. The CDR3 bases are TGTGCCAGCAGGACAGGGGGCCCCTACAATGAGCAGTTCTTC. This gives the protein CASRTGGPYNEQFF.

V usage is TRBV9 and J usage is TRBJ2-1; D tentatively fits TRBD1 or TRBD2 (6 bases each). Trimming cost V 0 bases and J 0 bases, with 10 bases left between them. Germline CDR1 reads SGDLS; CDR2 reads YYNGEE. The CDR3 length is 16 residues. CDR3 in amino acids: CASSVGGAPSYNEQFF. In DNA form, the CDR3 reads TGTGCCAGCAGCGTAGGGGGGGCTCCCTCCTACAATGAGCAGTTCTTC.

This sequence joins TRBV18 and TRBJ2-5; the D call may be TRBD1 or TRBD2 (5 bases each). The CDR3 sequence is 15 residues long. Germline V lookup: CDR1 KGHSH, CDR2 LQKENI. V was pared by 6 bases and J by 0 bases, with 14 bases between. The CDR3 is CASSRSWGNQETQYF. CDR3 coding DNA: TGTGCCAGCTCCCGAAGCTGGGGGAACCAAGAGACCCAGTACTTC.

This CDR3 reads CASSTRDLQETQYF. CDR3 coding DNA: TGTGCCAGCAGCACCCGGGACTTACAAGAGACCCAGTACTTC. The chain employs TRBV7-3 and TRBJ2-5; D possibly corresponds to TRBD2 (6 bases). The CDR3 is made up of 14 amino acids. Germline V CDR1 and CDR2: SGHTA, FQGTGA. V lost 5 bases to trimming and J lost 2 bases, with 12 bases between them. The full variable domain, completed using reference TRBV7-3 and TRBJ2-5, is GAGVSQTPSNKVTEKGKYVELRCDPISGHTALYWYRQSLGQGPEFLIYFQGTGAADDSGLPNDRFFAVRPEGSVSTLKIQRTERGDSAVYLCASSTRDLQETQYFGPGTRLLVL.

The V call is TRBV18, the J call TRBJ2-7, with 7 bases matching TRBD2. J lost 2 bases, V lost 1 base, and 2 bases had no gene match. This CDR3 is built from 14 residues. From germline, CDR1 is KGHSH and CDR2 LQKENI. CDR3 protein: CASSPREGPYEQYF. Here the CDR3 DNA reads TGTGCCAGCTCACCACGGGAGGGCCCCTACGAGCAGTACTTC. The complete variable domain, with remaining parts taken from reference TRBV18 and TRBJ2-7, reads NAGVMQNPRHLVRRRGQEARLRCSPMKGHSHVYWYRQLPEEGLKFMVYLQKENIIDESGMPKERFSAEFPKEGPSILRIQQVVRGDSAAYFCASSPREGPYEQYFGPGTRLTVT.

The chain joins TRBV25-1 to TRBJ2-1, with unresolved D. This CDR3 is 14 amino acids long. Germline V gives CDR1 MGHDK, CDR2 SYGVNS. Trimming took 4 bases from V and 10 from J, leaving 17 bases between them. CDR3 protein: CASSVPGLNSEQFF. Here the CDR3 DNA reads TGTGCCAGCAGTGTTCCGGGCCTCAATAGCGAGCAGTTCTTC.

The chain has TRBV12-3 or TRBV12-4 and TRBJ1-4; D unresolved. The ends were cut back, 5 bases at V and 8 bases at J, with 12 bases in the middle. This CDR3 contains 13 residues. In DNA, the CDR3 is TGTGCCAGCAGTCCCCCCGCGCGAGAAAAACTGTTTTTT. Translating gives CASSPPAREKLFF.

The V gene is TRBV5-4, the J gene TRBJ1-2; no reliable D call. There are 12 residues in the CDR3. V shed 3 bases and J shed 4 bases, with 7 bases lying between them. Germline values: CDR1 SGHNT, CDR2 YYREEE (reference sequence). This CDR3 reads CASSSDFYGYTF. In nucleotides, the CDR3 is TGTGCCAGCAGCTCAGACTTCTATGGCTACACCTTC.

This clonotype occurred a few times. V gene TRBV7-6 combines with J gene TRBJ2-3, with 9 bases lining up with TRBD2. CDR1 and CDR2 (germline): SGHVS, FNYEAQ. V dropped 3 bases and J dropped 7; count of bases not matched to a gene: 5. The CDR3 loop spans 14 amino acids. CDR3: CASSLSLAGNTQYF. The CDR3 region has the DNA TGTGCCAGCAGCTTGAGCCTAGCGGGGAATACGCAGTATTTT.

The chain has TRBV19 and TRBJ2-3, with 10 nucleotides matching TRBD1. CDR1 is LNHDA, CDR2 SQIVND, per germline (reference sequence). V dropped 5 bases and J dropped 1; count of bases not matched to a gene: 21. The CDR3 consists of 21 residues. CDR3 residues: CASSPPRDRGIGGKGTDTQYF. The CDR3 region has the DNA TGTGCCAGTAGTCCCCCCCGGGACAGGGGAATTGGTGGCAAGGGCACAGATACGCAGTATTTT.

The genes are TRBV10-2 and TRBJ2-1; D is unresolved. This CDR3 has 11 residues. CDR1 and CDR2 (germline): WSHSY, SAAADI. V was clipped by 1 base and J by 11 bases, with 6 bases between them. Written as DNA, the CDR3 is TGCGCCAGCAGTGAGTTGGGTCAGCAGTTCTTC. Translation gives CASSELGQQFF.